This T cell receptor beta chain is drawn from a study of cytomegalovirus exposure and HLA in healthy donors. Study conclusions and caveats: Across donors, presence/absence analyses took sequencing depth to be roughly uniform. There were a few CMV-associated chains whose specificity for CMV antigens was confirmed in vitro.

PCR primers comprised 60 Vbeta and 13 Jbeta primers. Produced via immunoSEQ multiplex PCR; TCRdb's table is partial and in-frame only. Seen here are 100,000 or so clones, around 75% observed once, and the top ten hold approximately 1.3%. As regards this clone: Its antigen is undetermined.

This receptor was obtained from a middle-aged man in good health and CMV-seronegative. Sequencing was performed on PBMCs.

Here the CDR3 reads CASSQVAQMNTEAFF. CDR3 coding DNA: TGCGCCAGCAGCCAAGTTGCACAGATGAACACTGAAGCTTTCTTT. The chain employs TRBV4-1 and TRBJ1-1; D gene ambiguous. Germline CDR1 reads MGHRA; CDR2 reads YSYEKL. V was clipped by 1 base and J by 0 bases, with 9 bases between them. This CDR3 comprises 15 residues.